The rows below give T cell receptor beta chains drawn from one sample of a study of radiation and T cells in renal cell carcinoma. Assay used: immunoSEQ multiplex PCR; TCRdb lists only in-frame clones, some missing. The sample carries some 140,000 clones, approximately 90% recorded once. The material was blood, obtained from a patient whose treatment included radiotherapy and nephrectomy. The receptors here all came from a woman in her forties or fifties with renal cell carcinoma. CDR3s include the opening cysteine and the closing phenylalanine or tryptophan. Each record gives: D gene, J gene, V gene, CDR3 protein, CDR3 DNA. The D gene is left open where the match is weak.

d_call: NA
j_call: TRBJ1-1
v_call: TRBV7-9
cdr3_aa: CASSFTRVNTEAFF
cdr3_nt: TGTGCCAGCAGCTTCACCCGGGTGAACACTGAAGCTTTCTTT

d_call: TRBD1
j_call: TRBJ2-5
v_call: TRBV19
cdr3_aa: CASSVTGWQETQYF
cdr3_nt: TGTGCCAGTAGTGTGACAGGGTGGCAAGAGACCCAGTACTTC

d_call: NA
j_call: TRBJ1-2
v_call: TRBV15
cdr3_aa: CATSRDWGRGRQANYGYTF
cdr3_nt: TGTGCCACCAGCAGAGATTGGGGAAGGGGACGGCAAGCTAACTATGGCTACACCTTC

d_call: TRBD1
j_call: TRBJ1-6
v_call: TRBV18
cdr3_aa: CASSLGTGGNSPLHF
cdr3_nt: TGTGCCAGCTCACTCGGGACAGGCGGTAATTCACCCCTCCACTTT

d_call: NA
j_call: TRBJ2-7
v_call: TRBV11-2
cdr3_aa: CASSFGAGVGLGSYEQYF
cdr3_nt: TGTGCCAGCAGCTTCGGGGCTGGGGTAGGGCTAGGTTCCTACGAGCAGTACTTC

d_call: NA
j_call: TRBJ1-1
v_call: TRBV6-5
cdr3_aa: CASSQGSSGSTEAFF
cdr3_nt: TGTGCCAGCAGTCAGGGGTCTTCAGGGAGTACTGAAGCTTTCTTT

d_call: NA
j_call: TRBJ2-2
v_call: TRBV11-2
cdr3_aa: CASSLNGGELFF
cdr3_nt: TGTGCCAGCAGCTTAAACGGCGGGGAGCTGTTTTTT

d_call: TRBD2
j_call: TRBJ2-1
v_call: TRBV9
cdr3_aa: CASSLAGGYNEQFF
cdr3_nt: TGTGCCAGCAGTTTAGCGGGGGGTTACAATGAGCAGTTCTTC

d_call: NA
j_call: TRBJ1-4
v_call: TRBV15
cdr3_aa: CATTSGRVTTNEKLFF
cdr3_nt: TGTGCCACCACCTCGGGCCGGGTGACAACTAATGAAAAACTGTTTTTT

d_call: NA
j_call: TRBJ2-5
v_call: TRBV7-7
cdr3_aa: CASSATLQETQYF
cdr3_nt: TGTGCTAGCAGCGCGACACTCCAAGAGACCCAGTACTTC

d_call: TRBD1
j_call: TRBJ1-2
v_call: TRBV25-1
cdr3_aa: CASGRTGRYGYTF
cdr3_nt: TGTGCCAGCGGCCGGACAGGGAGGTATGGCTACACCTTC

d_call: TRBD1
j_call: TRBJ2-1
v_call: TRBV18
cdr3_aa: CASSPGTGGEQFF
cdr3_nt: TGTGCCAGCTCACCTGGGACAGGGGGTGAGCAGTTCTTC

d_call: NA
j_call: TRBJ1-2
v_call: TRBV7-9
cdr3_aa: CASSLSGAPNYGYTF
cdr3_nt: TGTGCCAGCAGCTTAAGTGGGGCCCCTAACTATGGCTACACCTTC

d_call: NA
j_call: TRBJ1-2
v_call: TRBV7-2
cdr3_aa: CASSLASGREGGYTF
cdr3_nt: TGTGCCAGCAGCTTAGCGAGCGGCAGGGAAGGTGGCTACACCTTC

d_call: NA
j_call: TRBJ1-1
v_call: TRBV28
cdr3_aa: CASSPRGVNTEAFF
cdr3_nt: TGTGCCAGCAGCCCTAGGGGGGTGAACACTGAAGCTTTCTTT

d_call: TRBD1
j_call: TRBJ2-7
v_call: TRBV27
cdr3_aa: CASSFGTGVYEQYF
cdr3_nt: TGTGCCAGCAGTTTTGGGACAGGGGTCTACGAGCAGTACTTC

d_call: NA
j_call: TRBJ2-7
v_call: TRBV29-1
cdr3_aa: CSVGDRGKYEQYF
cdr3_nt: TGCAGCGTTGGAGACCGAGGCAAGTACGAGCAGTACTTC

d_call: NA
j_call: TRBJ1-1
v_call: TRBV2
cdr3_aa: CASSDDVTGNTEAFF
cdr3_nt: TGTGCCAGCAGTGATGACGTGACAGGGAACACTGAAGCTTTCTTT